This T cell receptor (beta chain) was retrieved from a study of CD8 T cells in Susac syndrome. About the study: At blood draw, Susac syndrome patients were therapy-naive, on corticosteroids, or on intravenous immunoglobulin alone.

About this clonotype: Its antigen is not identified.

When the RNA was reverse transcribed, random hexamers were used with an input of roughly 0.5 to 1 ug. TCRdb reprocessed the immunoSEQ multiplex PCR reads with MiXCR, giving one entry per CDR3 protein. The table records fewer than 85,000 distinct CDR3 sequences, roughly 94% of them present only once. Bulk CD8+ and CD4+ cells came from magnetic negative isolation; CD8+ TEMRA by FACS. Broader study findings: Clonal expansion involving Susac CD8+ cells peaked in TEMRA cells and active patients. The study conceded that relatively few individuals underwent its TCR sequencing and HLA analysis.

The length of the CDR3 is 14 residues. The J segment lost 4 bases and the V segment lost 4 bases, leaving 4 bases of the junction unmatched. Germline-derived CDR1 and CDR2 are SGDLS and YYNGEE. This chain uses TRBV9 with TRBJ2-1, with 8 positions matching TRBD1. This sequence originates from a human donor with Susac syndrome. The material sequenced was CD8+ T cells from PBMCs. CDR3 loop: CASSPRQGYNEQFF. The CDR3 nucleotides are TGTGCCAGCAGCCCCCGACAGGGGTACAATGAGCAGTTCTTC.